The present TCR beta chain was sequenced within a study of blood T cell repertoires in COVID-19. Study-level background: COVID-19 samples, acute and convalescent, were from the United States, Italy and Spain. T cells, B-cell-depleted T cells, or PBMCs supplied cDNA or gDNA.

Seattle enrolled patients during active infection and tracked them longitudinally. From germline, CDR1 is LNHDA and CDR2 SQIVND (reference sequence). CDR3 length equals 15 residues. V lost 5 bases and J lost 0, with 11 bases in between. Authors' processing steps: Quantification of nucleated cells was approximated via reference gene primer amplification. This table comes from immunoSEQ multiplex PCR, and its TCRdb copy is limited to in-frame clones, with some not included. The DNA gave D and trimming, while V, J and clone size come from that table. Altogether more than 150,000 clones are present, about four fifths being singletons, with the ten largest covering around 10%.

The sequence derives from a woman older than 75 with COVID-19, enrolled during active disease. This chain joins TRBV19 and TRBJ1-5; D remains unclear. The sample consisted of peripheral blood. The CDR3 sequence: CASSVTISSNQPQHF. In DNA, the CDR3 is TGTGCCAGTAGTGTTACAATAAGTAGCAATCAGCCCCAGCATTTT.